These T cell receptor beta chains were read from a single sample in a study of blood T cell repertoires in COVID-19. Only in-frame clones appear in the TCRdb table, and some are missing; sequencing was by immunoSEQ multiplex PCR. This table has approximately 70,000 clones, roughly four fifths appearing once. The material sequenced was peripheral blood. These receptors were collected from a woman aged 60 to 75 with acute or convalescent COVID-19. Both conserved end residues are part of each CDR3. A D gene is named only where the DNA matches it firmly. Some rows mark clone size as missing; the rest say once, few, many or name a class of expanded clone.

>TRBJ2-2|TRBD2|-|TRBV25-1
CASSPLAGGQITGELFF
TGTGCCAGCAGTCCCCTAGCGGGGGGCCAGATAACCGGGGAGCTGTTTTTT
>TRBJ2-1|TRBD1|-|TRBV11-1
CASSSGTGGNEQFF
TGTGCCAGCAGCTCCGGGACAGGGGGCAATGAGCAGTTCTTC
>TRBJ1-2|-|few|TRBV14
CASSQDRLSGYGYTF
TGTGCCAGCAGCCAAGATAGGCTATCAGGCTATGGCTACACCTTC
>TRBJ1-2|TRBD1|-|TRBV5-1
CASSLDGDRSPYGYTF
TGCGCCAGCAGCTTGGACGGGGACAGGAGCCCCTATGGCTACACCTTC
>TRBJ2-1|TRBD1|-|TRBV27
CASSYGTAYNEQFF
TGTGCCAGCAGTTACGGGACAGCCTACAATGAGCAGTTCTTC
>TRBJ2-3|TRBD2|-|TRBV11-2
CASSPGRGGRITDTQYF
TGTGCCAGCAGCCCTGGGAGGGGTGGCAGGATCACAGATACGCAGTATTTT
>TRBJ2-7|TRBD1|-|TRBV23-1
CASSRSRTTGTEAYEQYF
TGCGCCAGCAGCCGCTCCCGAACAACCGGGACAGAAGCCTACGAGCAGTACTTC
>TRBJ2-2|TRBD2|-|TRBV4-1
CASSQERLAGGANTGELFF
TGCGCCAGCAGCCAAGAGCGACTAGCGGGGGGCGCGAACACCGGGGAGCTGTTTTTT
>TRBJ2-3|-|-|TRBV11-2
CASSLWGQGTDTQYF
TGTGCCAGCAGCTTATGGGGCCAGGGGACAGATACGCAGTATTTT
>TRBJ2-5|-|once|TRBV7-2
CASSFFRPRGAPETQYF
TGTGCCAGCAGCTTTTTTCGCCCGCGGGGCGCCCCGGAGACCCAGTACTTC
>TRBJ2-3|TRBD2|-|TRBV3-1/TRBV3-2
CASSQVASGGDTQYF
TGTGCCAGCAGCCAGGTGGCTAGCGGGGGGGATACGCAGTATTTT
>TRBJ1-4|-|medium-sized|TRBV3-1/TRBV3-2
CASSQGIPSATNEKLFF
TGTGCCAGCAGCCAAGGTATACCGAGTGCAACTAATGAAAAACTGTTTTTT
>TRBJ2-5|-|-|TRBV3-1/TRBV3-2
CASSQDQTRWFTQYF
TGTGCCAGCAGCCAAGATCAAACCCGGTGGTTCACCCAGTACTTC
>TRBJ1-5|-|-|TRBV19
CASSAQGVSNQPQHF
TGTGCCAGTAGTGCACAGGGAGTTAGCAATCAGCCCCAGCATTTT
>TRBJ1-1|-|many|TRBV4-2
CASSQVQHGQWGYAGTEAFF
TGTGCCAGCAGCCAAGTTCAACACGGACAGTGGGGATACGCCGGGACTGAAGCTTTCTTT
>TRBJ2-7|TRBD1|-|TRBV9
CASSPRQGAREQYF
TGTGCCAGCAGCCCACGACAGGGGGCGCGGGAGCAGTACTTC
>TRBJ1-4|-|-|TRBV18
CASSPLGTRNEKLFF
TGTGCCAGCTCACCACTCGGGACACGTAATGAAAAACTGTTTTTT
>TRBJ1-1|-|-|TRBV24-1
CATSAPGARTTEAFF
TGTGCCACCAGTGCCCCAGGGGCGAGAACTACTGAAGCTTTCTTT
>TRBJ1-1|-|few|TRBV6-5
CASSYSNPQVNTEAFF
TGTGCCAGCAGTTACTCCAACCCCCAGGTGAACACTGAAGCTTTCTTT
>TRBJ1-1|TRBD1|-|TRBV9
CASSSTGSHTEAFF
TGTGCCAGCAGCTCGACAGGGTCCCACACTGAAGCTTTCTTT
>TRBJ2-5|-|-|TRBV7-9
CASSPPGRGEETQYF
TGTGCCAGCAGCCCCCCGGGGCGGGGTGAAGAGACCCAGTACTTC
>TRBJ1-3|-|-|TRBV14
CASRLQASGNTIYF
TGTGCCAGCAGGTTACAGGCTTCTGGAAACACCATATATTTT